The TCR beta chain under discussion was sequenced for a study of lymphopenia after photon versus proton radiotherapy (dated by TCRdb to about 2019). Notes on the research overall: In patients with gastrointestinal tumors who developed high-grade lymphopenia, the study compared the immunological effects of photon radiation therapy with those of proton radiation therapy. A cohort of around 21 patients with gastrointestinal tumors who received either photon or proton therapy and subsequently developed lymphopenia was included. The goal of the study was to describe how the two radiation modalities differ in their effects on the immune system.

Library prep was done by the immunoSEQ multiplex PCR assay. T cell repertoires were profiled with deep sequencing of rearranged TCR beta loci together with multiparametric flow cytometry. The immuneACCESS repertoire file appears here via TCRdb, limited to in-frame rearrangements. These files lack a portion of the clones; in checked studies, under half of the deficit traces to unresolved V genes, and the cause of the others is not known. The sample table contains 55,000 to 70,000 clones; only one count was recorded for about nine tenths of them. The top ten constitute roughly 2.3% of the sample. Beyond this particular receptor, the publication reports: Proton-treated patients stayed relatively stable during treatment, while photon-treated patients lost naive T cells and TCR diversity and gained effector/memory populations. The authors looked at the survival association only in patients who died, and they framed better survival with proton therapy as a possibility rather than a demonstrated result. Once the lymphocyte count had reached its nadir, the repertoires of photon-treated patients showed oligoclonal expansion, particularly of CD8+ Temra cells, and this expansion drove the decline in diversity. Across the cohort, a larger post-nadir drop in TCR diversity was inversely correlated with overall survival time among patients who died.

This clone was seen only once. No cognate antigen has been identified for it. No base quality information exists; no much larger clone differs at one position. The sample here was peripheral blood, taken from a patient treated with photon-based radiotherapy. The receptor's source is a woman between 40 and 50 years old with cholangiocarcinoma.

In nucleotide form, the sequence is TGTGCCAGTAGTATAGGCGGGACAGGGGGCCGAGATGGCTACACCTTC. It specifies CASSIGGTGGRDGYTF. Recombination connected TRBV19 to TRBJ1-2; TRBD1 matches 12 bases in the middle. The germline V gene (reference sequence) supplies CDR1 LNHDA and CDR2 SQIVND. The CDR3 runs 16 amino acids, cysteine and phenylalanine included. CDR3 DNA only is kept here, 48 bases in frame from base 1. Trimmed from V: 1 base; trimmed from J: 6 bases; junction bases lacking a gene match: 6.